The clone carrying this T cell receptor (beta chain) is a singleton in its sample. Germline V gene data show CDR1 as LNHDA and CDR2 as SQIVND (reference sequence). This CDR3 has 16 amino acids. The ends lost 3 bases at V and 2 bases at J; junction bases unmatched: 4. In the original analysis: Estimates of nucleated cell counts were drawn from the amplification of reference gene primers. Libraries were prepared by immunoSEQ multiplex PCR; TCRdb keeps only in-frame clonotypes and omits some of them. The V and J calls and clone size were taken over from that table, and D and trimming were inferred from the DNA. The sample comprises about 370,000 clones, about 90% of which are singletons, and less than 11% rests with the top ten. This sample was included in a study of blood T cell repertoires in COVID-19. Study context: The United States, Italy and Spain provided the acute and convalescent COVID-19 samples.

A Seattle source enrolled patients during active infection and followed them longitudinally. This rearrangement joins TRBV19 to TRBJ2-3, with TRBD2 matching over 11 bases. The receptor's source is a woman in her thirties with COVID-19, enrolled during active disease. The sample was peripheral blood. CDR3 amino acids: CASSITSGRITDTQYF. Here the CDR3 DNA reads TGTGCCAGTAGTATCACTAGCGGGAGAATCACAGATACGCAGTATTTT.